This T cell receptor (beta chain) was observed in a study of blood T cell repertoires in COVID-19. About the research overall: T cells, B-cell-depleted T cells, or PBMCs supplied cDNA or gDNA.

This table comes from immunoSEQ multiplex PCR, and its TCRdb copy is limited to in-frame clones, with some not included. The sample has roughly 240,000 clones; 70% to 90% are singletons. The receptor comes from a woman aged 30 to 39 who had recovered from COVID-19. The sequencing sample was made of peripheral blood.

The CDR3 loop is CASRPGDRGKGAEAFF. The DNA for the CDR3 is TGTGCCAGCAGACCAGGAGACAGGGGAAAAGGAGCTGAAGCTTTCTTT. The V and J genes are TRBV19 and TRBJ1-1; 8 nucleotides line up with TRBD1. Germline CDR1 and CDR2: LNHDA and SQIVND (reference sequence). The CDR3 runs to 16 residues. The V gene end was trimmed by 9 bases and the J gene end by 6 bases; junction bases not matched to a gene: 18.